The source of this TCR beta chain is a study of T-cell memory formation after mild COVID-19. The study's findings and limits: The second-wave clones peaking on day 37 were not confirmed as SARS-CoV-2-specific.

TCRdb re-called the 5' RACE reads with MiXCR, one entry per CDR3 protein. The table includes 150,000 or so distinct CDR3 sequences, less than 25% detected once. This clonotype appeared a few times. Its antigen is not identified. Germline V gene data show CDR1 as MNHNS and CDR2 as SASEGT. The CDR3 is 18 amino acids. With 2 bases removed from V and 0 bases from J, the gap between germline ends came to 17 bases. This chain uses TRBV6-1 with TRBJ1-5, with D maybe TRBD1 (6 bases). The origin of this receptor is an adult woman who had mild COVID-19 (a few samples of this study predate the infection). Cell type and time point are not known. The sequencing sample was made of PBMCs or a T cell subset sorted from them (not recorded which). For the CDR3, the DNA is TGTGCCAGCAGTGAATTAAGAGGGGGTCTAACTAGCAATCAGCCCCAGCATTTT. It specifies CASSELRGGLTSNQPQHF.